In this sample, the clone carrying this T cell receptor beta chain turned up a few times. Its target is unknown. Trimming removed 8 bases from V and 5 bases from J; junction bases left unmatched: 5. The CDR3 covers 13 residues. This specimen belongs to a study of T-cell memory formation after mild COVID-19. Findings and caveats of the study: Clones that got smaller from day 15 to 85 had even CD4/CD8, while clones growing later tipped toward CD4+.

TCRdb redid the calling of the 5' RACE reads with MiXCR, one entry per CDR3 protein. Among 360,000 or so distinct CDR3 sequences, 25% to 30% were seen once, and the ten largest hold roughly 14%. J is TRBJ2-7 and V is TRBV12-3 or TRBV12-4, with TRBD2 matching 11 bases. The sequencing sample was made of PBMCs or a T cell subset sorted from them (not recorded which). The source of this sequence is an adult woman who had mild COVID-19 (a few samples of this study predate the infection). Cell type and time point are not known. The CDR3: CASHSGLADEQYF. The DNA for the CDR3 is TGTGCCAGCCATTCGGGACTAGCGGACGAGCAGTACTTC.